The T cell receptor (beta chain) under discussion was sequenced for a study of technical replicates of blood from a handful of donors. This CDR3 contains 13 residues. Germline V gives CDR1 MDHEN, CDR2 SYDVKM. The V gene end was trimmed by 6 bases and the J gene end by 4 bases; junction bases not matched to a gene: 4. Clones were sequenced by immunoSEQ multiplex PCR, and TCRdb holds only the in-frame ones, with some missing. The sample contains about 94,000 clones, 90% to 96% of which appear only once. The chain employs TRBV28 and TRBJ2-5; 8 positions agree with TRBD2. This clonotype was sampled from a human donor in good health. The sequenced sample consisted of T cells isolated from PBMCs. The CDR3 nucleotides are TGTGCCAGCAGCTCGGGGGGGCTAGAGACCCAGTACTTC. Translated: CASSSGGLETQYF.